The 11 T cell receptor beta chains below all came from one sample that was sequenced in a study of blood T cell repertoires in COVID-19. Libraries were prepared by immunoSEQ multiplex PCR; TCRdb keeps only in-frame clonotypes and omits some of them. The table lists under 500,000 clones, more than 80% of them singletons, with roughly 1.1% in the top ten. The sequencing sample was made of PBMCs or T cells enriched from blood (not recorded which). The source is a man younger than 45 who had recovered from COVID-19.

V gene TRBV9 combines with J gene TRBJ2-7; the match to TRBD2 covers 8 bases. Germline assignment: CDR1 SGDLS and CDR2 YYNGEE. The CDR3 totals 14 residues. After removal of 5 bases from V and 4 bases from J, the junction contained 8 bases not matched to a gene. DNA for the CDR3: TGTGCCAGCAGTAAAACGGGAGGGCCGTACGAGCAGTACTTC. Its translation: CASSKTGGPYEQYF.

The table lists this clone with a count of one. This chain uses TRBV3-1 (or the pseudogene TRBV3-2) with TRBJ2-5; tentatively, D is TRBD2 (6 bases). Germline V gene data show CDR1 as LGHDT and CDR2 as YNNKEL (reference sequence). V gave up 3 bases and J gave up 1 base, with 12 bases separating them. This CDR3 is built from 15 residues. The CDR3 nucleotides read TGTGCCAGCAGCCACCCGGGACTGAGCCAAGAGACCCAGTACTTC. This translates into CASSHPGLSQETQYF.

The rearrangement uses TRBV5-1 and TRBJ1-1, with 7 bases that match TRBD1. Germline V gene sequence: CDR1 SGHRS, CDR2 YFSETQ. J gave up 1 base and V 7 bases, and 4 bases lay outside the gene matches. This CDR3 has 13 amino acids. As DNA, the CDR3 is TGCGCCAGCGGGGACAGCCCGAACACTGAAGCTTTCTTT. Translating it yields CASGDSPNTEAFF.

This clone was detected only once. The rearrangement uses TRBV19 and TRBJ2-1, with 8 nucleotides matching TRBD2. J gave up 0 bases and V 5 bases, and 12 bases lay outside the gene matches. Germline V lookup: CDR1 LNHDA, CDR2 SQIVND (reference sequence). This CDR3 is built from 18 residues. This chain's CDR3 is CASSFLSSGLSSYNEQFF. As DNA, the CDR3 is TGTGCCAGTAGTTTCCTCTCTAGCGGGCTAAGCTCCTACAATGAGCAGTTCTTC.

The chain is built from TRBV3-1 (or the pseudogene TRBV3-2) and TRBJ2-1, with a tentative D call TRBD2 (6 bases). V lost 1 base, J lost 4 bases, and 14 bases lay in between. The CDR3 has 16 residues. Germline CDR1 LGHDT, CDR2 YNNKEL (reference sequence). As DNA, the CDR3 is TGTGCCAGCAGCCAAGTTCTGCGGGATTCATACAATGAGCAGTTCTTC. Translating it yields CASSQVLRDSYNEQFF.

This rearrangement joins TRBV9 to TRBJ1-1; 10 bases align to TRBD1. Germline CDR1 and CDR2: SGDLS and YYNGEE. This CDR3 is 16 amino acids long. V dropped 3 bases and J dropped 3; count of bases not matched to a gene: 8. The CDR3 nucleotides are TGTGCCAGCAGCGGGCCTTCGGGACAGGGGTACACTGAAGCTTTCTTT. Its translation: CASSGPSGQGYTEAFF.

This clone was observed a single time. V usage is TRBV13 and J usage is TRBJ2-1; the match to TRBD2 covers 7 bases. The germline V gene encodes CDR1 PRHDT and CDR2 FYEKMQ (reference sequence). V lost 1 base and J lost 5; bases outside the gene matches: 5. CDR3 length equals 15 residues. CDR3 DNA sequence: TGTGCCAGCAGCTTAGTTAAGACTAGCCACAATGAGCAGTTCTTC. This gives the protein CASSLVKTSHNEQFF. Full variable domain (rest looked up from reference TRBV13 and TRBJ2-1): AAGVIQSPRHLIKEKRETATLKCYPIPRHDTVYWYQQGPGQDPQFLISFYEKMQSDKGSIPDRFSAQQFSDYHSELNMSSLELGDSALYFCASSLVKTSHNEQFFGPGTRLTVL.

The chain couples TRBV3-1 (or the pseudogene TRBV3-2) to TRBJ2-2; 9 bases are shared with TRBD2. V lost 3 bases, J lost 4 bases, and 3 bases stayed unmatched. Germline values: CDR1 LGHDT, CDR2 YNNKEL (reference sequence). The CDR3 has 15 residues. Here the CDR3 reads CASSQSGRFTGELFF. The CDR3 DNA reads TGTGCCAGCAGCCAGAGCGGGAGGTTCACCGGGGAGCTGTTTTTT.

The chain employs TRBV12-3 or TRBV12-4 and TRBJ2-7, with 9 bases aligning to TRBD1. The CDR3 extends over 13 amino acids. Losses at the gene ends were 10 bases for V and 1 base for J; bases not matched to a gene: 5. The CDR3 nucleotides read TGTGCCACCGGGACAGGGAATTCCTACGAGCAGTACTTC. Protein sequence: CATGTGNSYEQYF.

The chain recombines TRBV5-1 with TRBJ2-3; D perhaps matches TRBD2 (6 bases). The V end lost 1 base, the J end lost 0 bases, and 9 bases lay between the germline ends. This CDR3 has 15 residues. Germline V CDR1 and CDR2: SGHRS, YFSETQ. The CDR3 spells CASSLPGVSTDTQYF. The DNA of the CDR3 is TGCGCCAGCAGCTTGCCGGGAGTCAGCACAGATACGCAGTATTTT.

This CDR3 is CASSRGKDNFPYEQYF. The CDR3 bases are TGTGCCAGCAGCCGAGGGAAAGACAATTTTCCCTACGAGCAGTACTTC. The chain combines TRBV7-9 with TRBJ2-7; tentatively, D is TRBD2 (5 bases). Between the trimmed V and J ends, which lost 5 bases and 2 bases, there was a span of 19 bases. Germline-derived CDR1 and CDR2 are SEHNR and FQNEAQ (reference sequence). This CDR3 has 16 amino acids.